This entry concerns a single T cell receptor beta chain. Its target is unknown. The time point here: cycle 4 day 1 (C4D1), after less than 7 weeks of nivolumab. Each patient relapsed following autologous stem cell transplantation, and prior brentuximab vedotin exposure differed. Best overall response was complete response, partial response or progressive disease in these relapsed/refractory classical Hodgkin lymphoma patients. These data belong to a study of PD-1 blockade in classical Hodgkin lymphoma. Sequencing used immunoSEQ multiplex PCR; TCRdb keeps in-frame clones, though not all of them. This table holds around 53,000 clones, around four fifths found once. Findings of the study overall: In newly diagnosed patients, baseline TCR diversity was reportedly below that of healthy donors. TCR diversity in CD4+, not CD8+, cells rose significantly by C4D1.

Trimming removed 7 bases at V and 5 bases at J, with 21 bases between. The CDR3 has 15 amino acids. The germline CDR1 and CDR2 sequences are SGHDT and YYEEEE. The TCR originated in a human donor with classical Hodgkin lymphoma. Sequences were derived from peripheral blood mononuclear cells (PBMCs), sampled before the fourth cycle of nivolumab. The V and J genes are TRBV5-6 and TRBJ1-2; D is possibly TRBD1 (6 bases). The CDR3 DNA follows: TGTGCCAGCGGATCCTGGGGGCGGACTTTTTATGGCTACACCTTC. Protein product: CASGSWGRTFYGYTF.